The 9 T cell receptor beta chains given below trace back to one sample, sequenced in a study of post-analysis software for immune sequencing data. Study outcomes and limitations: The study found TRBV5-6, TRBV5-1 and TRBV20-1 among about 5 TRBV segments more frequent in patients than controls.

Each TCR beta cDNA library carried unique molecular identifiers. Using its own MiXCR run on the PCR reads, TCRdb lists one record per CDR3 protein. The sample yields 600,000 to 750,000 distinct CDR3 sequences, about 60% seen once. These receptors lack a known antigen. The source material was blood. These receptor sequences come from a girl aged 2 to 9 with multiple sclerosis.

The chain has TRBV7-9 and TRBJ1-2; D gene unclear. Deletions cut 3 bases from V and 7 bases from J, with 9 bases between. This CDR3 spans 12 amino acids. The germline gives CDR1 SEHNR, CDR2 FQNEAQ (reference sequence). The CDR3 nucleotides are TGTGCCAGCAGCTTCCGACCTAGTGGCTACACCTTC. This gives the protein CASSFRPSGYTF.

V usage is TRBV29-1 and J usage is TRBJ2-1; TRBD1 matches at 8 bases. CDR1 is SQVTM, CDR2 ANQGSEA, per germline. The V gene end was trimmed by 4 bases and the J gene end by 2 bases; junction bases not matched to a gene: 4. This CDR3 comprises 14 residues. CDR3 region: CSVGTGRTYNEQFF. The CDR3 DNA reads as TGCAGCGTTGGGACAGGGAGAACCTACAATGAGCAGTTCTTC.

The V call is TRBV7-2, the J call TRBJ2-5; D gene ambiguous. The germline CDR1 and CDR2 sequences are SGHTA and FQGNSA. The CDR3 consists of 12 residues. Trimming left V 5 bases short and J 0 bases short, with 4 bases between. The CDR3 sequence is CASSNYQETQYF. CDR3 DNA sequence: TGTGCCAGCAGCAATTACCAAGAGACCCAGTACTTC.

The rearrangement joins TRBV6-6 to TRBJ1-4, with unresolved D. The CDR3 length is 12 residues. The germline V gene encodes CDR1 MNHNY and CDR2 SVGAGI (reference sequence). V dropped 7 bases and J dropped 7 bases, with 10 bases sitting between them. The chain's CDR3 is CASTREGEKLFF. In DNA, the CDR3 is TGTGCCAGCACCCGGGAGGGTGAAAAACTGTTTTTT.

The rearrangement joins TRBV12-3 or TRBV12-4 to TRBJ2-3, with no clear D. V was pared by 2 bases and J by 1 base, with 10 bases between. CDR3 length: 15 residues. This chain's CDR3 is CASSLMDGRTDTQYF. CDR3 DNA: TGTGCCAGCAGTTTAATGGACGGACGCACAGATACGCAGTATTTT.

The genes are TRBV7-9 and TRBJ2-5, with 7 bases lining up with TRBD1. Germline V gene lookup returns CDR1 SEHNR and CDR2 FQNEAQ (reference sequence). This CDR3 has 15 amino acids. J lost 5 bases, V lost 5 bases, and 11 bases had no gene match. The CDR3 spells CASSLYRTGVETQYF. The CDR3 nucleotides read TGTGCCAGCAGCCTATATCGGACAGGCGTGGAGACCCAGTACTTC.

The CDR3 protein is CASSIRSPGNLPTDTQYF. Written as DNA, the CDR3 is TGTGCCAGTAGTATAAGGTCCCCAGGCAATCTCCCCACAGATACGCAGTATTTT. V gene TRBV19 combines with J gene TRBJ2-3; no reliable D call. Trimming removed 2 bases at V and 2 bases at J, with 20 bases between. This CDR3 has 18 residues. The germline gives CDR1 LNHDA, CDR2 SQIVND (reference sequence). Full variable domain (outside the CDR3, taken from reference TRBV19 and TRBJ2-3): DGGITQSPKYLFRKEGQNVTLSCEQNLNHDAMYWYRQDPGQGLRLIYYSQIVNDFQKGDIAEGYSVSREKKESFPLTVTSAQKNPTAFYLCASSIRSPGNLPTDTQYFGPGTRLTVL.

J is TRBJ2-4 and V is TRBV12-3 or TRBV12-4; 7 bases fit TRBD1. The DNA end is more similar to TRBJ2-7, so the J call may be wrong. CDR3 length equals 15 residues. The CDR3 is CASSTRQGRIYEQYF. The CDR3 DNA is TGTGCCAGCAGTACCAGACAGGGCCGGATTTACGAGCAGTACTTC.

Of note for this clonotype: An end of the junction does not agree with germline; a read error may underlie this. CDR3 region: CASGGGQGTQYF. The CDR3 DNA is TGCGCCTCGGGAGGGGGCCAAGGGACCCAGTACTTC. The rearrangement links TRBV29-1 to TRBJ2-5, with D possibly matching TRBD2 (8 bases). CDR3 size: 12 residues. Germline V gene data show CDR1 as SQVTM and CDR2 as ANQGSEA.